This T cell receptor (beta chain) was documented in a study of human versus mouse CDR3 diversity and MHC coevolution. CDR1 is MGHRA and CDR2 is YSYEKL in the germline V gene. V was pared by 0 bases and J by 6 bases, with 12 bases between. The CDR3 contains 15 residues. As to this clone: The antigen remains undetermined.

Notes on the study in general: On average, humans showed more CDR3 deletions and insertions than mice.

Sequenced by immunoSEQ multiplex PCR; TCRdb stores in-frame clones only, minus some. Of 86,000 or so clones in the sample, just under 95% are singletons; the top ten hold around 1.3%. The TCR comes from a person aged 30 to 69 in good health. The sequencing input was naive CD4+ T cells from blood. Subset specified: CD45RO-negative CD62L-positive naive CD4 T cells. The chain recombines TRBV4-1 with TRBJ2-1; maybe TRBD1 (6 bases). CDR3 coding DNA: TGCGCCAGCAGCCAAGATGCCCCCAGGGGCAATGAGCAGTTCTTC. Translation: CASSQDAPRGNEQFF.